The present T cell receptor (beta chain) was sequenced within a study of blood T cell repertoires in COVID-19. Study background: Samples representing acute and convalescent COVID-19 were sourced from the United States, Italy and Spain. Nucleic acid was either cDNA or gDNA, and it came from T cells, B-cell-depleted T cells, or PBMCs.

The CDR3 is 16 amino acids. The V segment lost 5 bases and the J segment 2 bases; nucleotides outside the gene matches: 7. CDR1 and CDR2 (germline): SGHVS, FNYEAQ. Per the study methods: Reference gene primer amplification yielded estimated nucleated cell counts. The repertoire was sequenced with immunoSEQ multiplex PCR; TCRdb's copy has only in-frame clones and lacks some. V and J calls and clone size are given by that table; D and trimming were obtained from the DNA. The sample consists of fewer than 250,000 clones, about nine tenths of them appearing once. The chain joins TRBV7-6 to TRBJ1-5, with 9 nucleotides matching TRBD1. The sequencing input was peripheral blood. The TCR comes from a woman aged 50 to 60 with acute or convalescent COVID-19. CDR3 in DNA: TGTGCCAGCAGCCTCAGGACAGGGGAGGGCAATCAGCCCCAGCATTTT. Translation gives CASSLRTGEGNQPQHF.